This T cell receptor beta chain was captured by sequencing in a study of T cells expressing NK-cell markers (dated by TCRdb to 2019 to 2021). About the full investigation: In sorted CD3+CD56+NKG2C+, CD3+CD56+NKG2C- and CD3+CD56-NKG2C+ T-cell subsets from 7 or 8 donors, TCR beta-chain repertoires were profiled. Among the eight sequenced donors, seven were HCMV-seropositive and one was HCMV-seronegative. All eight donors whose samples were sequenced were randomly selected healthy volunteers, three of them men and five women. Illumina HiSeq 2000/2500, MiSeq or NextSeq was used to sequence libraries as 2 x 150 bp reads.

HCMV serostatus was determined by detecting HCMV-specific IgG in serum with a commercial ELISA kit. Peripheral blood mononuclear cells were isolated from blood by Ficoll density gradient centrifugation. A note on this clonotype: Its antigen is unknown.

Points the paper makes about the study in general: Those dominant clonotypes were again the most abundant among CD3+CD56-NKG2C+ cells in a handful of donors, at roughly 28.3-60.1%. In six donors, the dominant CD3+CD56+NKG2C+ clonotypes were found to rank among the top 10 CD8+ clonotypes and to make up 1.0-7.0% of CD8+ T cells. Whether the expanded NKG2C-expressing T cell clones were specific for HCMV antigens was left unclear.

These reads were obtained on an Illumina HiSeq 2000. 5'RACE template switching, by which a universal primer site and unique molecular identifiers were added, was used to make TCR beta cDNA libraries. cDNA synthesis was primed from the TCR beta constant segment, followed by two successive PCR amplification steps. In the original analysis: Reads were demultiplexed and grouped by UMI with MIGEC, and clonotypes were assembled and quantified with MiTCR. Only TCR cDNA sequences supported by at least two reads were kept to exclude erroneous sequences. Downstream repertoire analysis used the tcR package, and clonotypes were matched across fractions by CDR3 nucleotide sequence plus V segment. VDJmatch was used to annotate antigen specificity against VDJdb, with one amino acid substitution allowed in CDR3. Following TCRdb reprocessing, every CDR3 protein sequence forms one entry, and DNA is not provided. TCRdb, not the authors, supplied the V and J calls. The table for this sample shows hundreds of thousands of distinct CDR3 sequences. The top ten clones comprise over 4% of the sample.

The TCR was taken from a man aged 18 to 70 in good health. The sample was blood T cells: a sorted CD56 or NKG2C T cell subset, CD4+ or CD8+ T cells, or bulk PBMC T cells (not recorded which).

The CDR3 protein sequence reads: CASRLSGGTGELFF. This chain joins TRBV11-2 to TRBJ2-2; there is no DNA to check the TCRdb D call of TRBD1. The germline V gene gives CDR1 as SGHAT and CDR2 as FQNNGV. Its CDR3 holds 14 amino acids, cysteine through phenylalanine. No DNA is recorded.